These 9 T cell receptor beta chains were all obtained from the same sample, sequenced in a study of T-cell reconstitution after alpha-beta-depleted transplantation in children. Construction of the TCRbeta library involved unique molecular identifiers. From the PCR reads, TCRdb called clonotypes with MiXCR, one entry per CDR3 protein. Altogether 600,000 to 700,000 distinct CDR3 sequences are present, 16% being singletons, with the ten largest covering under 1.2%. This specimen consisted of PBMCs from the stem cell graft donor, obtained from the stem cell graft. The receptor source for this set is a human donor who donated a stem cell graft to a child with acute myeloid leukemia.

This clonotype was recorded at least ten times. The J gene is TRBJ1-2, the V gene TRBV4-3, with TRBD1 matching 9 bases. This CDR3 has 17 residues. With V trimmed by 3 bases and J by 4 bases, 12 bases remained unmatched. Germline-derived CDR1 and CDR2 are LGHNA and YSLEER. This chain's CDR3 is CASSQVMWDRDGYGYTF. CDR3 coding DNA: TGCGCCAGCAGCCAGGTGATGTGGGACAGGGACGGCTATGGCTACACCTTC.

This clonotype was detected only a few times. The chain couples TRBV5-1 to TRBJ2-5; 10 nucleotides align to TRBD2. V shed 4 bases, J shed 0 bases, and the junction held 6 bases outside the gene matches. CDR1 is SGHRS and CDR2 is YFSETQ in the germline V gene. This CDR3 comprises 16 residues. CDR3 DNA sequence: TGCGCCAGCAGCACGACTAGCGGGTCTTACCAAGAGACCCAGTACTTC. Its translation: CASSTTSGSYQETQYF.

This clonotype showed up just a few times. J is TRBJ2-1 and V is TRBV15; D gene ambiguous. V shed 2 bases and J shed 0 bases, with 5 bases lying between them. This CDR3 region has 14 residues. The germline gives CDR1 LNHNV, CDR2 YYDKDF (reference sequence). The CDR3 loop is CATSRFSSYNEQFF. Here the CDR3 DNA reads TGTGCCACCAGCAGATTCTCCTCCTACAATGAGCAGTTCTTC.

This clonotype showed up just a few times. The J gene is TRBJ1-2, the V gene TRBV29-1; TRBD1 agrees at 9 bases. CDR1 and CDR2 from the germline V gene are SQVTM and ANQGSEA. V trimming: 4 bases; J trimming: 2 bases; junction bases outside the gene matches: 5. The CDR3 loop spans 14 amino acids. For the CDR3, the DNA is TGCAGCGTTGCTGACAGGGGGGGAAACTATGGCTACACCTTC. As protein: CSVADRGGNYGYTF.

This clonotype has ten or more counts. The chain joins TRBV20-1 to TRBJ2-7, with D perhaps being TRBD1 or TRBD2 (5 bases each). The V end lost 1 base, the J end lost 0 bases, and 13 bases lay between the germline ends. CDR1 DFQATT and CDR2 SNEGSKA come from the germline V gene (reference sequence). The CDR3 totals 15 residues. The CDR3 bases are TGCAGTGCTAGAGTTCCGGGACCGAGCTCCTACGAGCAGTACGTC. Translation gives CSARVPGPSSYEQYV.

To note about this clonotype: Given a much more abundant clone one base away, this may be a read error. V usage is TRBV20-1 and J usage is TRBJ2-7, with 8 nucleotides matching TRBD2. Germline CDR1 is DFQATT and CDR2 is SNEGSKA (reference sequence). This CDR3 is built from 15 residues. CDR3: CSAKPALAGPYEQNF. The CDR3 DNA reads TGCAGTGCCAAACCCGCCCTAGCGGGCCCCTACGAGCAGAACTTC.

The sample holds a few counts of this clonotype. The chain employs TRBV6-2 or TRBV6-3 and TRBJ2-7; 10 nucleotides match TRBD1. Trimming removed 0 bases from V and 3 bases from J; junction bases left unmatched: 5. The CDR3 has 16 amino acids. Germline CDR1 is MNHEY and CDR2 is SVGEGT. Written as DNA, the CDR3 is TGTGCCAGCAGTTACTCGACGCGGACAGGGGGCTACGAGCAGTACGTC. Translated, it gives CASSYSTRTGGYEQYV.

This clonotype was picked up a small number of times. The V gene is TRBV6-5, the J gene TRBJ1-5; no clear D gene. CDR1 is MNHEY, CDR2 SVGAGI, per germline. The CDR3 spans 16 residues. The V and J ends lost 0 bases and 8 bases respectively, with 17 bases between them. CDR3 DNA sequence: TGTGCCAGCAGTTACTCGATGTACGCCGCCGGGGAGCCCCAGCATTTT. Translation gives CASSYSMYAAGEPQHF.

This clonotype has ten or more counts. The chain couples TRBV5-1 to TRBJ1-5, with 11 bases matching TRBD1. The J segment lost 4 bases and the V segment lost 3 bases, leaving 3 bases of the junction unmatched. The CDR3 length is 15 residues. In germline, CDR1 is SGHRS, CDR2 YFSETQ. The CDR3 loop reads CASSSGTGGNQPQHF. DNA for the CDR3: TGCGCCAGCAGCTCCGGGACAGGGGGAAATCAGCCCCAGCATTTT.